One sample yielded the 26 T cell receptor beta chains listed below, sequenced in a study of HIV-infected patients and healthy controls. Reverse transcription used around 480 ng RNA and constant-region primers for alpha and beta. Using multiplexing indices, alpha and beta chain libraries were generated apart by chain-specific third strand synthesis. MiXCR, run by TCRdb on the 5' RACE reads, gives a single entry per CDR3 protein. The sample has roughly 13,000 distinct CDR3 sequences, about a tenth seen once. Whole blood was used without fractionation, so all unsorted peripheral T cells were included. Sequenced material: blood. Receptors were obtained from an adult in good health.

This clonotype is deemed medium-sized. The chain combines TRBV6-6 with TRBJ2-2, with TRBD1 matching 7 bases. The V and J ends lost 1 base and 0 bases, in that order; junction bases with no gene match: 5. Germline loops: CDR1 MNHNY, CDR2 SVGAGI (reference sequence). The CDR3 runs 17 residues. CDR3 sequence: CASSYWRQGANTGELFF. The CDR3 region has the DNA TGTGCCAGCAGTTACTGGCGGCAGGGGGCGAACACCGGGGAGCTGTTTTTT.

This clonotype was observed many times. This sequence joins TRBV5-4 and TRBJ2-3, with D unclear. There are 12 residues in the CDR3. Trimming took off 2 bases at V and 6 bases at J, with 7 bases between the two ends. Germline lookup yields CDR1 SGHNT and CDR2 YYREEE (reference sequence). For the CDR3, the DNA is TGTGCCAGCAGCTTCCCCGGGGATACGCAGTATTTT. Protein sequence: CASSFPGDTQYF.

This clonotype is termed medium-sized (0.01 to 0.1%). The chain employs TRBV20-1 and TRBJ2-5; either TRBD1 or TRBD2 may fit D (5 bases each). This CDR3 spans 13 amino acids. Looked up from germline, CDR1 is DFQATT and CDR2 is SNEGSKA (reference sequence). Trimming removed 6 bases at V and 5 bases at J, with 16 bases between. In nucleotides, the CDR3 is TGCAGTGCCGGGGCGTTAGCCGGGGAGACCCAGTACTTC. Its translation: CSAGALAGETQYF.

This chain links TRBV20-1 with TRBJ2-1; TRBD2 might be the D (6 bases). V was pared by 0 bases and J by 8 bases, with 8 bases between. CDR1 and CDR2 (germline): DFQATT, SNEGSKA (reference sequence). There are 12 residues in the CDR3. The chain's CDR3 is CSARDREYEQFF. The CDR3 region has the DNA TGCAGTGCTAGAGATCGGGAGTATGAGCAGTTCTTC.

The J gene is TRBJ2-3, the V gene TRBV4-2, with 10 nucleotides matching TRBD2. Germline CDR1 and CDR2: LGHNA and YNFKEQ. V dropped 11 bases and J dropped 3; count of bases not matched to a gene: 8. This CDR3 region has 14 residues. The CDR3 DNA follows: TGTGCCGTAGGAGCGGGAGGGCTGACAGATACGCAGTATTTT. Encoded protein: CAVGAGGLTDTQYF.

The rearrangement joins TRBV20-1 to TRBJ2-7; no clear D. The CDR3 runs 14 residues. In germline, CDR1 is DFQATT, CDR2 SNEGSKA (reference sequence). V shed 5 bases and J shed 0 bases, with 14 bases lying between them. The CDR3 sequence is CSAPPYPSSYEQYF. CDR3 in DNA: TGCAGTGCTCCCCCTTACCCGAGCTCCTACGAGCAGTACTTC.

Within the sample, this clonotype is medium-sized. This sequence joins TRBV18 and TRBJ2-5; no definite D call. Germline lookup yields CDR1 KGHSH and CDR2 LQKENI. With 3 bases removed from V and 1 base from J, the gap between germline ends came to 15 bases. CDR3 length equals 16 residues. The CDR3 spells CASSPPQASRQETQYF. CDR3 nucleotides: TGTGCCAGCTCACCTCCCCAGGCCAGCCGCCAAGAGACCCAGTACTTC. The variable domain in full, completed from reference TRBV18 and TRBJ2-5, reads NAGVMQNPRHLVRRRGQEARLRCSPMKGHSHVYWYRQLPEEGLKFMVYLQKENIIDESGMPKERFSAEFPKEGPSILRIQQVVRGDSAAYFCASSPPQASRQETQYFGPGTRLLVL.

As DNA, the CDR3 is TGTGCCAGCAGCTTCAGACTGAAAGACGATACGCAGTATTTT. Encoded protein: CASSFRLKDDTQYF. The chain couples TRBV7-6 to TRBJ2-3; D is unresolved. Germline V gene sequence: CDR1 SGHVS, CDR2 FNYEAQ. Trimming stripped 3 bases from V and 6 bases from J, with 13 bases between. The CDR3 loop spans 14 amino acids. Full variable domain (remainder filled in from reference TRBV7-6 and TRBJ2-3): GAGVSQSPRYKVTKRGQDVALRCDPISGHVSLYWYRQALGQGPEFLTYFNYEAQQDKSGLPNDRFSAERPEGSISTLTIQRTEQRDSAMYRCASSFRLKDDTQYFGPGTRLTVL.

This clonotype was detected ten times or more. The chain has TRBV3-1 and TRBJ1-1; 12 positions match TRBD1. The V segment lost 4 bases and the J segment 4 bases; nucleotides outside the gene matches: 1. The CDR3 contains 14 residues. Germline-derived CDR1 and CDR2 are LGHDT and YNNKEL (reference sequence). In DNA, the CDR3 is TGTGCCAGCAGCCTGGGACAGGGGGCCACTGAAGCTTTCTTT. Its protein is CASSLGQGATEAFF.

This clonotype was counted many times. The chain has TRBV6-6 and TRBJ1-6; D unresolved. Germline V gives CDR1 MNHNY, CDR2 SVGAGI (reference sequence). Trimming took 5 bases from V and 9 from J, leaving 11 bases between them. The CDR3 spans 13 residues. DNA for the CDR3: TGTGCCAGCAGTCCGAAGAGGGTTTCACCCCTCCACTTT. Its protein is CASSPKRVSPLHF.

The chain's CDR3 is CASSGPPRNRGDYGYTF. CDR3 in DNA: TGTGCCAGCAGTGGGCCCCCACGAAACCGAGGGGACTATGGCTACACCTTC. The rearrangement links TRBV2 to TRBJ1-2; D may be TRBD1 (5 bases). CDR1 SNHLY and CDR2 FYNNEI come from the germline V gene. CDR3 size: 17 residues. Trimming cost V 4 bases and J 3 bases, with 21 bases left between them.

This chain links TRBV6-5 with TRBJ2-1, with 10 bases fitting TRBD1. Germline values: CDR1 MNHEY, CDR2 SVGAGI. With 10 bases clipped from V and 10 bases from J, the junction kept 4 bases outside the gene matches. CDR3 length: 11 amino acids. Written as DNA, the CDR3 is TGTGCCATCGGACAGGGGGGCGAGCAGTTCTTC. This sequence encodes CAIGQGGEQFF.

This clonotype was seen at least ten times. The genes are TRBV10-3 and TRBJ2-3, with 8 nucleotides matching TRBD1. V lost 5 bases and J lost 1; bases outside the gene matches: 2. From germline, CDR1 is ENHRY and CDR2 SYGVKD. This CDR3 has 14 amino acids. CDR3 nucleotide sequence: TGTGCCATCAGTTCGACAGGGGGCACAGATACGCAGTATTTT. Its translation is CAISSTGGTDTQYF.

By share, this clonotype ranks as medium-sized (0.01 to 0.1%). CDR3 loop: CAWREGIMNTEAFF. CDR3 in DNA: TGTGCCTGGAGGGAAGGGATAATGAACACTGAAGCTTTCTTT. The chain recombines TRBV30 with TRBJ1-1; no clear D. Germline values: CDR1 GTSNPN, CDR2 SVGIG (reference sequence). V shed 3 bases and J shed 0 bases, with 11 bases lying between them. This CDR3 has 14 residues.

In this sample, this clonotype turned up many times. This sequence joins TRBV11-2 and TRBJ2-5; either TRBD1 or TRBD2 may supply D (5 bases each). The CDR3 loop spans 14 amino acids. Germline V CDR1 and CDR2: SGHAT, FQNNGV. V was clipped by 3 bases and J by 5 bases, with 13 bases between them. The CDR3 region has the DNA TGTGCCAGCAGCTTGATCAGCTGGGGGGAGACCCAGTACTTC. It codes for CASSLISWGETQYF.

This clonotype appeared a few times. The gene calls are TRBV2 and TRBJ1-5, with 9 bases fitting TRBD1. The CDR3 runs to 17 residues. The germline gives CDR1 SNHLY, CDR2 FYNNEI. V gave up 3 bases and J gave up 2 bases; unmatched junction bases: 8. CDR3 sequence: CASSEGTGIGGNQPQHF. CDR3 sequence (DNA): TGTGCCAGCAGTGAGGGGACAGGGATCGGCGGCAATCAGCCCCAGCATTTT.

Many counts were recorded for this clonotype. This chain connects TRBV6-5 to TRBJ2-7; tentatively, D is TRBD2 (6 bases). CDR1 and CDR2 from the germline V gene are MNHEY and SVGAGI. The CDR3 length is 14 residues. V dropped 4 bases and J dropped 4 bases, with 14 bases sitting between them. CDR3 amino acids: CASSSLTGSYEQYF. The CDR3, as DNA: TGTGCCAGCAGTTCGCTTACCGGGAGTTACGAGCAGTACTTC.

Ten or more counts support this clonotype. V is TRBV2 and J is TRBJ1-3; D is unresolved. Germline CDR1 reads SNHLY; CDR2 reads FYNNEI. This CDR3 comprises 13 residues. V was pared by 5 bases and J by 2 bases, with 7 bases between. The DNA for the CDR3 is TGTGCCAGCAGTATAGCAGCTGGAAACACCATATATTTT. Protein product: CASSIAAGNTIYF.

This clonotype is labeled medium-sized. V gene TRBV12-3 or TRBV12-4 combines with J gene TRBJ1-2; the D gene is possibly TRBD1 (6 bases). V lost 5 bases, J lost 4 bases, and 17 bases lay in between. The length of the CDR3 is 15 residues. This CDR3 is CASSKGAGALYGYTF. The DNA of the CDR3 is TGTGCCAGCAGTAAGGGTGCGGGGGCCCTCTATGGCTACACCTTC.

At least ten counts were recorded for this clonotype. The CDR3 protein is CASSPLGQYYNEQFF. CDR3 in DNA: TGTGCCAGCAGTCCCTTGGGACAGTACTATAATGAGCAGTTCTTC. The genes are TRBV12-3 or TRBV12-4 and TRBJ2-1, with 7 bases fitting TRBD1. With 5 bases clipped from V and 7 bases from J, the junction kept 11 bases outside the gene matches. This CDR3 has 15 amino acids.

This rearrangement joins TRBV3-1 to TRBJ2-2, with 7 bases identical to TRBD2. J was trimmed by 5 bases and V by 7 bases; bases with no gene match: 16. Germline V CDR1 and CDR2: LGHDT, YNNKEL (reference sequence). The CDR3 spans 17 residues. CDR3 nucleotide sequence: TGTGCCAGCACCCATAGGGTTGGCGCGGGAGTAACCGGGGAGCTGTTTTTT. Its translation: CASTHRVGAGVTGELFF.

This clonotype was counted ten times or more. The V call is TRBV14, the J call TRBJ1-1; 8 bases align to TRBD1. The CDR3 sequence is 14 residues long. Germline V CDR1 and CDR2: SGHDN, FVKESK. Trimming removed 6 bases from V and 2 bases from J; junction bases left unmatched: 5. Here the CDR3 reads CASRRTGLNTEAFF. CDR3 DNA sequence: TGTGCCAGCAGACGGACAGGGCTAAACACTGAAGCTTTCTTT. The whole variable domain, remainder taken from reference TRBV14 and TRBJ1-1, is EAGVTQFPSHSVIEKGQTVTLRCDPISGHDNLYWYRRVMGKEIKFLLHFVKESKQDESGMPNNRFLAERTGGTYSTLKVQPAELEDSGVYFCASRRTGLNTEAFFGQGTRLTVV.

This clonotype was seen more than once but under ten times. CDR3 residues: CASREDSPLHF. The CDR3 region has the DNA TGTGCCAGCCGGGAGGATTCACCCCTCCACTTT. This rearrangement joins TRBV6-1 to TRBJ1-6; no reliable D call. The length of the CDR3 is 11 residues. The germline CDR1 and CDR2 sequences are MNHNS and SASEGT. Trimming took 8 bases from V and 8 from J, leaving 7 bases between them.

The V call is TRBV4-1, the J call TRBJ2-7, with TRBD2 matching 9 bases. Germline V gene lookup returns CDR1 MGHRA and CDR2 YSYEKL. The V segment lost 2 bases and the J segment 5 bases; nucleotides outside the gene matches: 7. The CDR3 contains 15 residues. The CDR3 DNA reads as TGCGCCAGCAGCCAATCGGGACTAGCCGGAGACGAGCAGTACTTC. This translates into CASSQSGLAGDEQYF.

This clonotype was recorded many times. This is likely a read error, given that the CDR3 carries no conserved phenylalanine or tryptophan at its end. Because the CDR3's place on the DNA is in doubt, the DNA is left out and the CDR3 is given as listed by TCRdb. The chain is built from TRBV7-9 and TRBJ2-7; no check of the table's D call, TRBD2, against the DNA was made. The CDR3 region is 10 residues in length, termini included. Germline V lookup: CDR1 SEHNR, CDR2 FQNEAQ (reference sequence). The CDR3 protein is CASGDSGTVT.

By proportion, this clonotype is medium-sized. The chain joins TRBV12-3 or TRBV12-4 to TRBJ1-5; D possibly corresponds to TRBD1 (5 bases). Trimming shortened V by 7 bases and J by 6 bases, and 13 bases separated the two germline ends. The CDR3 loop spans 13 amino acids. In nucleotides, the CDR3 is TGTGCCAGCACCCCCCAAGGGGTTCAGCCCCAGCATTTT. It is translated as CASTPQGVQPQHF.